A single sample gave rise to the 12 T cell receptor beta chains below, sequenced in a study of Graves' ophthalmopathy and Graves' hyperthyroidism. Amplifying from RNA transcripts, the study obtained TCR beta CDR3 regions. After a first-round RT-PCR with HTBI primers, a second-round multiplex PCR was run. TCRdb redid the calling of the multiplex PCR reads with MiXCR, one entry per CDR3 protein. The sample records 400,000 to 500,000 distinct CDR3 sequences, around 21% being singletons. The sequenced sample was peripheral blood. The receptors originated from a woman between 18 and 30 years old with stable Graves' hyperthyroidism.

On this clonotype: This could be a read error, since a much larger clone is one nucleotide away. The J gene is TRBJ1-1, the V gene TRBV12-3 or TRBV12-4; TRBD1 might be the D (5 bases). V was cut by 1 base and J by 8 bases, with 11 bases left in between. This CDR3 is 13 amino acids long. The CDR3: CASSLGVGGEAFF. The CDR3 bases are TGTGCCAGCAGTTTAGGGGTTGGGGGGGAAGCTTTCTTT.

Many counts were recorded for this clonotype. The rearrangement links TRBV11-2 to TRBJ2-5, with D hard to call. Germline CDR1 SGHAT, CDR2 FQNNGV. The CDR3 consists of 12 residues. V dropped 5 bases and J dropped 8 bases, with 12 bases sitting between them. The CDR3 reads CASSPYHETQYF. CDR3 sequence (DNA): TGTGCCAGCAGCCCTTACCACGAAACCCAGTACTTC.

The V and J genes are TRBV5-1 and TRBJ1-5; D remains ambiguous. The CDR3 length is 15 residues. The ends were cut back, 0 bases at V and 3 bases at J, with 10 bases in the middle. Per the germline V gene, CDR1 is SGHRS and CDR2 is YFSETQ. CDR3 nucleotides: TGCGCCAGCAGCTTGGCCGGGGAGGCCAATCAGCCCCAGCATTTT. This sequence encodes CASSLAGEANQPQHF.

This clonotype came up many times. The chain links TRBV20-1 to TRBJ2-2; 8 bases are a match to TRBD1. Germline CDR1 is DFQATT and CDR2 is SNEGSKA (reference sequence). This CDR3 is 14 amino acids long. J lost 7 bases, V lost 0 bases, and 4 bases had no gene match. The CDR3 DNA follows: TGCAGTGCTAGAGAACCAGGGGGCAGCGGGGAGCTGTTTTTT. Its translation: CSAREPGGSGELFF.

This clonotype was detected ten times or more. The chain employs TRBV2 and TRBJ2-7, with D possibly matching TRBD2 (6 bases). This CDR3 comprises 14 residues. The germline V and J ends were trimmed by 6 bases and 2 bases, with 14 bases remaining between them. Germline V CDR1 and CDR2: SNHLY, FYNNEI. The CDR3: CASRAARLAYEQYF. As DNA, the CDR3 is TGTGCCAGCAGAGCCGCAAGACTAGCCTACGAGCAGTACTTC.

This clonotype was detected many times. V gene TRBV2 combines with J gene TRBJ2-7, with D uncertain. Germline CDR1 SNHLY, CDR2 FYNNEI. This CDR3 is 15 amino acids long. Between the trimmed V and J ends, which lost 4 bases and 0 bases, there was a span of 13 bases. The CDR3 DNA reads TGTGCCAGCAGTGCAAGGCAACTCCTCTCCTACGAGCAGTACTTC. It encodes CASSARQLLSYEQYF.

There are many counts of this clonotype. The V call is TRBV24-1, the J call TRBJ2-7; 9 bases agree with TRBD1. Germline CDR1 is KGHDR and CDR2 is SFDVKD. The V gene end was trimmed by 3 bases and the J gene end by 1 base; junction bases not matched to a gene: 3. The CDR3 totals 15 residues. CDR3 DNA sequence: TGTGCCACCAGTGATACGGGACAGGGTTCCTACGAGCAGTACTTC. Protein sequence: CATSDTGQGSYEQYF.

This clonotype was observed many times. The rearrangement uses TRBV5-1 and TRBJ2-7; D unclear. Germline V gene lookup returns CDR1 SGHRS and CDR2 YFSETQ. The CDR3 length is 14 residues. V was trimmed by 0 bases and J by 2 bases, leaving 9 bases between them. The CDR3: CASSLGELTYEQYF. DNA of the CDR3: TGCGCCAGCAGCTTGGGGGAACTTACCTACGAGCAGTACTTC.

This clonotype has at least ten counts. The chain uses TRBV2 and TRBJ2-7; D not resolved. V lost 6 bases and J 0 bases, leaving 9 bases between the germline ends. Germline CDR1 SNHLY, CDR2 FYNNEI. The CDR3 covers 13 residues. The CDR3 bases are TGTGCCAGCAGCGAACAAGCCTCCTACGAGCAGTACTTC. This codes for CASSEQASYEQYF.

This clonotype was seen many times. Since no conserved phenylalanine or tryptophan closes the CDR3, a read error is the likely cause. The genes are TRBV12-3 or TRBV12-4 and TRBJ2-5; 7 bases agree with TRBD2. The CDR3 covers 12 residues. J was trimmed by 4 bases and V by 8 bases; bases with no gene match: 4. CDR3 coding DNA: TGTGCCAGCTTTGGGGGGGGAGAGACCCAGTACCTC. It encodes CASFGGGETQYL.

This clonotype was observed a handful of times. This sequence joins TRBV24-1 and TRBJ2-1; D might be TRBD2 (5 bases). In germline, CDR1 is KGHDR, CDR2 SFDVKD. Trimming removed 3 bases from V and 8 bases from J, with 19 bases in between. This CDR3 region has 16 residues. CDR3 amino acids: CATSDNYEGLRDEQFF. CDR3 in DNA: TGTGCCACCAGTGATAATTACGAGGGCTTAAGAGATGAGCAGTTCTTC.

In its sample, this clonotype was seen many times. This chain links TRBV6-1 with TRBJ2-7, with D perhaps assigned TRBD1 or TRBD2 (5 bases each). V lost 0 bases and J 3 bases, leaving 12 bases between the germline ends. Germline V gene sequence: CDR1 MNHNS, CDR2 SASEGT. This CDR3 comprises 15 residues. CDR3 nucleotide sequence: TGTGCCAGCAGTGAAGCTCCGGGACCCTACTACGAGCAGTACTTC. Amino acid sequence: CASSEAPGPYYEQYF.